This T cell receptor (beta chain) was profiled in a study of Ad26.COV2.S vaccination and SARS-CoV-2 variants. Treatment noted: roughly 20 received Ad26.COV2.S at low or high dose, single or two shots; 5 received placebo; per-sample allocation not given. Following the first vaccine or placebo injection, samples were taken on day 63. Participants' vaccine, an Ad26 vector, delivered Wuhan-strain SARS-CoV-2 spike. As for this clone: Its antigen is still unknown.

Overall study findings and caveats: Measurements of TCR breadth and depth may have given underestimates of the total T cell responses. Those who received vaccine or placebo ended up with similar non-spike TCR breadth.

The germline V gene encodes CDR1 SGHTA and CDR2 FQGNSA. Trimming took off 0 bases at V and 9 bases at J, with 11 bases between the two ends. There are 13 residues in the CDR3. Assay: immunoSEQ multiplex PCR; the TCRdb copy retains only in-frame clones and omits some. The table includes about 410,000 clones, about nine tenths detected once. The sample consisted of peripheral blood, taken in a trial of Ad26.COV2.S vaccine versus placebo. V is TRBV7-2 and J is TRBJ1-1, with D hard to call. The origin of this receptor is a person between 18 and 60 years old who received the Ad26.COV2.S COVID-19 vaccine or a placebo. CDR3 DNA: TGTGCCAGCAGCTTAGCGGACGGATACCAAGCTTTCTTT. Protein sequence: CASSLADGYQAFF.